This TCR beta chain emerged from a study of blood T cell repertoires in COVID-19. Study-wide background: Samples representing acute and convalescent COVID-19 were sourced from the United States, Italy and Spain. PBMCs, B-cell-depleted T cells, or T cells provided the cDNA or gDNA that made up the material.

Per the authors' pipeline: Estimation of nucleated cell counts relied on the amplification of reference gene primers. Here immunoSEQ multiplex PCR was the method, and the copy in TCRdb shows in-frame clones only, minus some. V and J calls plus clone size are reproduced from that table; the DNA served to infer D and trimming. Here the sample spans about 78,000 clones, about three quarters being singletons. Unmatched junction bases numbered 9, after V lost 0 bases and J lost 8 bases. CDR1 is SNHLY, CDR2 FYNNEI, per germline. This CDR3 is 18 amino acids long. The J gene is TRBJ2-1, the V gene TRBV2; TRBD2 agrees at 14 bases. This TCR came from a human donor in a cohort sampled during active COVID-19. The sequenced sample consisted of peripheral blood. CDR3 coding DNA: TGTGCCAGCAGTGAAGCGAGGGGACTAGCGGGGGAGTCGGATGAGCAGTTCTTC. Amino acid sequence: CASSEARGLAGESDEQFF.